This T cell receptor beta chain was sequenced for a study of T-cell memory formation after mild COVID-19. Study-level information: In these data, TCR clusters were largely donor specific.

TCRdb redid the calling of the 5' RACE reads with MiXCR, one entry per CDR3 protein. The data show 310,000 or so distinct CDR3 sequences, 15% to 20% seen once. Study results and caveats: Contracting clones localized mainly to CM and EM when CD4+ and mainly to EMRA when CD8+.

This CDR3 region has 17 residues. Losses at the gene ends were 5 bases for V and 4 bases for J; bases not matched to a gene: 10. Germline V lookup: CDR1 MNHEY, CDR2 SMNVEV (reference sequence). This clonotype has just a few counts. Antigen unknown. The clonotype was recovered from a man aged 18 to 30 who had mild COVID-19 (a few samples of this study predate the infection). Cell type and time point are not known. The specimen was PBMCs or a T cell subset sorted from them (not recorded which). The chain combines TRBV27 with TRBJ2-1, with 11 bases matching TRBD2. In DNA form, the CDR3 reads TGTGCCAGCAGTCCCGGGGGTAGCGGGGGGGCGTACAATGAGCAGTTCTTC. It is translated as CASSPGGSGGAYNEQFF.